The table lists the clone carrying this T cell receptor (beta chain) with a few counts. What it binds is not known. The data belong to a study of CD8 T cells in ankylosing spondylitis. Study-wide results and limits: Clones linked to the disease showed a CD8+ phenotype. They occurred at relatively low frequencies in peripheral blood.

TCRdb re-derived calls from the 5' RACE reads in MiXCR, one entry per CDR3 protein. Of over 150,000 distinct CDR3 sequences in the sample, about 13% were seen once. The CDR3 runs 19 residues. The germline V gene has CDR1 MNHEY and CDR2 SMNVEV (reference sequence). After removal of 6 bases from V and 1 base from J, the junction contained 18 bases not matched to a gene. V usage is TRBV27 and J usage is TRBJ2-3, with 8 bases matching TRBD1. This receptor was obtained from a male donor with ankylosing spondylitis or in good health (not recorded which). Sequenced input: blood, either unsorted or a sorted T cell fraction (not recorded which). CDR3: CASSSLDRASPAGTDTQYF. CDR3 in DNA: TGTGCCAGCAGCTCCCTGGACAGGGCCTCTCCCGCCGGCACAGATACGCAGTATTTT.